This T cell receptor beta chain was recovered during a study of blood T cell repertoires in COVID-19. About the study: Samples taken during acute and convalescent COVID-19 were collected in the United States, Italy and Spain. In each case, the material was cDNA or gDNA derived from T cells, B-cell-depleted T cells, or PBMCs.

Per germline, CDR1 SGHTA and CDR2 FQGNSA. Trimming took 5 bases from V and 6 from J; bases not matched to a gene: 6. The CDR3 length is 14 residues. Original data processing: Amplification from reference gene primers served as the basis for estimated nucleated cell counts. Sequencing was performed with immunoSEQ multiplex PCR; in TCRdb, only in-frame clones are kept and a portion is missing. V and J calls and clone size follow that table, whereas D and trimming were derived from the DNA. This repertoire shows about 72,000 clones, 75% to 90% found once; its top ten account for less than 9%. The chain joins TRBV7-2 to TRBJ2-7, with 11 bases fitting TRBD1. Input material: peripheral blood. The TCR originated in a man aged 30 to 39 with acute or convalescent COVID-19. Here the CDR3 DNA reads TGTGCCAGCAGCACCCGGGGACAGGGGGGCGAGCAGTACTTC. Translated, it gives CASSTRGQGGEQYF.